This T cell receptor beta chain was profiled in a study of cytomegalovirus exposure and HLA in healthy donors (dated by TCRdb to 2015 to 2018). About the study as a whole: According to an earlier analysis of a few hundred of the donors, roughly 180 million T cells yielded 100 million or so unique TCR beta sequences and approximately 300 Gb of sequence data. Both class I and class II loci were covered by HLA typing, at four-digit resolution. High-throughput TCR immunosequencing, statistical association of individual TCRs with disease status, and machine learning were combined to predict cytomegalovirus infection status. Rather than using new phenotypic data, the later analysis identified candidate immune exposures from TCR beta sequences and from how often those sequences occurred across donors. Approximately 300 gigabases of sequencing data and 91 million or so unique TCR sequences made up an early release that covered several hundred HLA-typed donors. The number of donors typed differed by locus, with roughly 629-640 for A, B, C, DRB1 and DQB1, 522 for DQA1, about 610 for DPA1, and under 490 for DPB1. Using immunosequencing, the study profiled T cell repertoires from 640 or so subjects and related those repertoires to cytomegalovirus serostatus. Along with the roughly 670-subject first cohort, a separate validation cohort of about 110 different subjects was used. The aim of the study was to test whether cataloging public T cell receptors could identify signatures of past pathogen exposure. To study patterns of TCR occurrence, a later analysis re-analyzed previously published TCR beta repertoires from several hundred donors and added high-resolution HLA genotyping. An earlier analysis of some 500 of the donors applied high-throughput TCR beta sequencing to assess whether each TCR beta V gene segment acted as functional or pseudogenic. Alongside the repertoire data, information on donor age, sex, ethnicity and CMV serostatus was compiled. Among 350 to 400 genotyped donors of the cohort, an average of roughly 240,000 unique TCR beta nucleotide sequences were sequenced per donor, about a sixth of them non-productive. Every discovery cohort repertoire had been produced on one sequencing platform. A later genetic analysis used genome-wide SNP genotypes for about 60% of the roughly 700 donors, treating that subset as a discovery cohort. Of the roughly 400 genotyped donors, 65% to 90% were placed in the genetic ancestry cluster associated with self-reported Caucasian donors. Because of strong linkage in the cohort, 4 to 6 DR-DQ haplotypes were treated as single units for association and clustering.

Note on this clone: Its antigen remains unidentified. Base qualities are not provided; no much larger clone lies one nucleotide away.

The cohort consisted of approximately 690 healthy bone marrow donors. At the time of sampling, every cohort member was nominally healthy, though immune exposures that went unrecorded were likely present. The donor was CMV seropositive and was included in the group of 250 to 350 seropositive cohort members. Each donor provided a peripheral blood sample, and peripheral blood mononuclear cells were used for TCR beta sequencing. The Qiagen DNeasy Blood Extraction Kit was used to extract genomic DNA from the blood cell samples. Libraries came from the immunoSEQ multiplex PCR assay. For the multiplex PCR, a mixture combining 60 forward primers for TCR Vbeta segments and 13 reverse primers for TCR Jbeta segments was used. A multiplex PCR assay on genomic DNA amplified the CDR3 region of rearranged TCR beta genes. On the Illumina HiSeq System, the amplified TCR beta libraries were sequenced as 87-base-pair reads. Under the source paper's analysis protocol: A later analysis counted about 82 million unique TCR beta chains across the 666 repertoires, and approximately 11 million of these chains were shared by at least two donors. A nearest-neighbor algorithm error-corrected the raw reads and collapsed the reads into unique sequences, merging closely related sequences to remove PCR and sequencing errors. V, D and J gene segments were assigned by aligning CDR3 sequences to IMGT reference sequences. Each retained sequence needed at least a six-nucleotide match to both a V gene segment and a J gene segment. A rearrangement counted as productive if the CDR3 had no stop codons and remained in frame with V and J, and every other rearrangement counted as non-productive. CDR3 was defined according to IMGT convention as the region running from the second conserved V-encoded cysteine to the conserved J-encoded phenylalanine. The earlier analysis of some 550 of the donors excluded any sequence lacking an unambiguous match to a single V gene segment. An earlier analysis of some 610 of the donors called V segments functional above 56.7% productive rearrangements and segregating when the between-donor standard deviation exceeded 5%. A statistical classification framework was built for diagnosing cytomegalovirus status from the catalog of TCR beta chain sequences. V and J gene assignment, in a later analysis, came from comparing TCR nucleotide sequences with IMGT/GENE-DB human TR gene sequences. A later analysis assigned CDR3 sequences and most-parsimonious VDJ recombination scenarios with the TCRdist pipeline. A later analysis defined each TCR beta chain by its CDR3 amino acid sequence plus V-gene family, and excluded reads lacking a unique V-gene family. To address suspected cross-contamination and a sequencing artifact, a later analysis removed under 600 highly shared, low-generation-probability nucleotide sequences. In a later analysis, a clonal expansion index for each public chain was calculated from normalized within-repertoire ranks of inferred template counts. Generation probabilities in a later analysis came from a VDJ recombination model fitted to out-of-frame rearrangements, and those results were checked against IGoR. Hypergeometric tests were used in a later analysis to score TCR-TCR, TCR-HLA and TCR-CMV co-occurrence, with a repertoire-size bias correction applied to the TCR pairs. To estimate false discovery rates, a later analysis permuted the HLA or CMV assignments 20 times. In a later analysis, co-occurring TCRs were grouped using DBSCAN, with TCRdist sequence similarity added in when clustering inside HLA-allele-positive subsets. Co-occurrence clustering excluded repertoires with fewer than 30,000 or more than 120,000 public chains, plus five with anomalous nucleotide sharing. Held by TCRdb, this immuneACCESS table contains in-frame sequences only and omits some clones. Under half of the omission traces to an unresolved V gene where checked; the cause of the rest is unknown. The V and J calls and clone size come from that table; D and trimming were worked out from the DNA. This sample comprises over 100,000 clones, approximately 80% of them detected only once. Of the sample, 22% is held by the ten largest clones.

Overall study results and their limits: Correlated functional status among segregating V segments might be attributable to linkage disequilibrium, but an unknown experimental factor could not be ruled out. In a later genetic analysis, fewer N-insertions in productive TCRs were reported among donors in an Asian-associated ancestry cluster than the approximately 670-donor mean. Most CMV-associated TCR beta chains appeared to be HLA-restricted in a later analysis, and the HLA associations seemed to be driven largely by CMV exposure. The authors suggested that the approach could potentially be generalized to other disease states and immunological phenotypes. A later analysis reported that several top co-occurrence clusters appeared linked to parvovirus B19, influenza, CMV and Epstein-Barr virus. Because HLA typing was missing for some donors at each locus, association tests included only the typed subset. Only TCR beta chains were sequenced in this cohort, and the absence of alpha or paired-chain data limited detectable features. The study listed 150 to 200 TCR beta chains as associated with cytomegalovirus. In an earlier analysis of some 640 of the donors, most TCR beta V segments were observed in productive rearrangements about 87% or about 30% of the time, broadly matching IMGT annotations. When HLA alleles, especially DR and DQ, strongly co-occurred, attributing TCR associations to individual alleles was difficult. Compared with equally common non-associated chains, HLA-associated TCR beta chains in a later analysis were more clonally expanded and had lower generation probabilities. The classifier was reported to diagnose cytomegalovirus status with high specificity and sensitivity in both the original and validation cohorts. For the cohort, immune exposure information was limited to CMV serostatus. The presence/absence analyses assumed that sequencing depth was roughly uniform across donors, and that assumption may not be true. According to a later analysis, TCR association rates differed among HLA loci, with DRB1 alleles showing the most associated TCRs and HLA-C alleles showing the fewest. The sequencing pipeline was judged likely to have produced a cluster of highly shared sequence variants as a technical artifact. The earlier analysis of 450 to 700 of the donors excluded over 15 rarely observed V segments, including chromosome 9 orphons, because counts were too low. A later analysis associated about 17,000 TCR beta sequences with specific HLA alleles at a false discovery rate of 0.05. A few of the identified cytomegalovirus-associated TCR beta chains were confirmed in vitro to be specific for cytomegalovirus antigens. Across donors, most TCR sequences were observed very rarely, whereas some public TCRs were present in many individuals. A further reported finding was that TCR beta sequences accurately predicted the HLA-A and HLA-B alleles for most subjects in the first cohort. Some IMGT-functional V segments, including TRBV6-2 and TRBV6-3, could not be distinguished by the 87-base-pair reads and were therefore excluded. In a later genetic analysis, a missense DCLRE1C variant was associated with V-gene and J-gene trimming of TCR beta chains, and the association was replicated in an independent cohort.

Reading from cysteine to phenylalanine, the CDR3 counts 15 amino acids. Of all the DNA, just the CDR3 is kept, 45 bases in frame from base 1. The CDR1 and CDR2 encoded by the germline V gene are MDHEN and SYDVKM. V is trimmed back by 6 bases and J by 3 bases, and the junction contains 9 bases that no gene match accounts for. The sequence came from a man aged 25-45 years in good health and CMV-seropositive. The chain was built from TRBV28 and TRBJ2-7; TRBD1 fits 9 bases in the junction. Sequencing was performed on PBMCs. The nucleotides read TGTGCCAGCAGGCGTGTGACAGGGGGTCGCTACGAGCAGTACTTC. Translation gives CASRRVTGGRYEQYF. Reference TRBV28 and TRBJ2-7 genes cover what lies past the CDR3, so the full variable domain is DVKVTQSSRYLVKRTGEKVFLECVQDMDHENMFWYRQDPGLGLRLIYFSYDVKMKEKGDIPEGYSVSREKKERFSLILESASTNQTSMYLCASRRVTGGRYEQYFGPGTRLTVT.